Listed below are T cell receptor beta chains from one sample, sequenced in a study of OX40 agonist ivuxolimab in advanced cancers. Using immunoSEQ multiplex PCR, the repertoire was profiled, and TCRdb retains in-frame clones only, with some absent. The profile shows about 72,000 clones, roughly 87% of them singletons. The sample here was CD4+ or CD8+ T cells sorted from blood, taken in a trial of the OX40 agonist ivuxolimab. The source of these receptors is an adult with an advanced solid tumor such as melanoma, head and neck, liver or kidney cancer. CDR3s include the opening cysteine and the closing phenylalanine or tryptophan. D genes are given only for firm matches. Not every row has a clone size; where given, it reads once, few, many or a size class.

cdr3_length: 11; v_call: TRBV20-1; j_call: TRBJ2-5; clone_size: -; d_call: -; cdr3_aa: CSARQQETQYF; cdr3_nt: TGCAGTGCTAGACAGCAAGAGACCCAGTACTTC
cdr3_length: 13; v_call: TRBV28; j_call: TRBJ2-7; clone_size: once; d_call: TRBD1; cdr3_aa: CASSLGTAYEQYF; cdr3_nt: TGTGCCAGCAGCCTCGGGACAGCCTACGAGCAGTACTTC
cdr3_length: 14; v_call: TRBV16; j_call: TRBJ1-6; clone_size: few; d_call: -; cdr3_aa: CASSQIFLNSPLHF; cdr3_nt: TGTGCCAGCAGCCAAATTTTCTTAAATTCACCCCTCCACTTT
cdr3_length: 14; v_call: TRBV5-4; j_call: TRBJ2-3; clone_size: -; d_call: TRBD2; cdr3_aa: CASSSKSGRDTQYF; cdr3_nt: TGTGCCAGCAGCTCGAAAAGCGGGAGAGATACGCAGTATTTT
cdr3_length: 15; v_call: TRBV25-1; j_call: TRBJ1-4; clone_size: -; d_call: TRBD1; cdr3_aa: CASSEGTGFREKLFF; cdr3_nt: TGTGCCAGCAGTGAGGGGACAGGGTTCAGAGAAAAACTGTTTTTT
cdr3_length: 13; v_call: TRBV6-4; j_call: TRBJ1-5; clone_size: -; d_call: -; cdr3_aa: CATRRGNNQPQHF; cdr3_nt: TGTGCCACCAGGCGGGGAAACAATCAGCCCCAGCATTTT
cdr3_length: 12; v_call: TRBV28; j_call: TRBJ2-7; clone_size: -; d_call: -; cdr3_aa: CASRVLSSEQYF; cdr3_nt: TGTGCCAGCAGGGTCCTATCAAGCGAGCAGTACTTC
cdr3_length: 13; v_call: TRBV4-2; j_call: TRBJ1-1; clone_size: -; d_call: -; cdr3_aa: CATKEGLNTEAFF; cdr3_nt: TGTGCCACCAAGGAGGGGCTGAACACTGAAGCTTTCTTT
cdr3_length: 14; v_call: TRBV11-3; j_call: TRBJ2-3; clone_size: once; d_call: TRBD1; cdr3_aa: CASSWDRSTDTQYF; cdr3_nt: TGTGCCAGCAGCTGGGACAGGAGCACAGATACGCAGTATTTT
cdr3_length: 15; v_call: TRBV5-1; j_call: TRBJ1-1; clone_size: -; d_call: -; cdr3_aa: CASSLAVGRGSEAFF; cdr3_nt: TGCGCCAGCAGCTTGGCAGTGGGAAGAGGGTCTGAAGCTTTCTTT
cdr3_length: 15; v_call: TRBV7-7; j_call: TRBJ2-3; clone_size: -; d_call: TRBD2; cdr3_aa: CASSLMVAGPDTQYF; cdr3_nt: TGTGCTAGCAGCTTAATGGTAGCGGGACCAGATACGCAGTATTTT
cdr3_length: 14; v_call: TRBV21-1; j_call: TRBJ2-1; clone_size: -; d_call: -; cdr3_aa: CASSKETGWNEQFF; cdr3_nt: TGTGCCAGCAGCAAAGAGACGGGATGGAATGAGCAGTTCTTC
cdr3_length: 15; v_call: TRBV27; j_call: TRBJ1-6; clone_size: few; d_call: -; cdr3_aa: CASSSRARDNSPLHF; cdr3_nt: TGTGCCAGCAGTTCCCGCGCAAGGGATAATTCACCCCTCCACTTT
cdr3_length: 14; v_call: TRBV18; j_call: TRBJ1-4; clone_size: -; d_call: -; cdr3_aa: CASSPGQGGEKLFF; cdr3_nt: TGTGCCAGCTCACCGGGTCAAGGCGGTGAAAAACTGTTTTTT
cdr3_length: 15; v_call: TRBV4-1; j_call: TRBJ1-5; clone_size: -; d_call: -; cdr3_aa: CASSPSNLGNQPQHF; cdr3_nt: TGCGCCAGCAGCCCATCCAACTTGGGCAATCAGCCCCAGCATTTT
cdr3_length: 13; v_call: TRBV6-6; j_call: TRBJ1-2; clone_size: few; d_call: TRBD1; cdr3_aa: CASSSGQGRGYTF; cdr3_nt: TGTGCCAGCAGTTCGGGACAGGGTCGGGGCTACACCTTC
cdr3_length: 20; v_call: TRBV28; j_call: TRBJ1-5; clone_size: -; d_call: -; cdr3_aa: CASSFMSPSPFLGSNQPQHF; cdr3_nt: TGTGCCAGCAGTTTTATGTCCCCCTCCCCCTTTCTGGGTAGCAATCAGCCCCAGCATTTT
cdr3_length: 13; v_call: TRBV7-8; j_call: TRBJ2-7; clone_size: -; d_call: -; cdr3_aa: CASTWGLGYEQYF; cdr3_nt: TGTGCCAGCACCTGGGGGTTGGGCTACGAGCAGTACTTC
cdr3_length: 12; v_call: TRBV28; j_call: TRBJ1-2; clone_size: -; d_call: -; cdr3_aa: CASSREAGGYTF; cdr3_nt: TGTGCCAGCAGCCGGGAGGCGGGGGGCTACACCTTC
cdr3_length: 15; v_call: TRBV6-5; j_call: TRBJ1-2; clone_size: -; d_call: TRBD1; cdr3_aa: CASSYSTRTGAGYTF; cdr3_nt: TGTGCCAGCAGTTACTCTACCCGAACAGGGGCAGGCTACACCTTC
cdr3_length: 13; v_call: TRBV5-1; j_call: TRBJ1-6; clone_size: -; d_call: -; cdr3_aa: CASSGHFNSPLHF; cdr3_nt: TGCGCCAGCTCGGGACATTTTAATTCACCCCTCCACTTT